This entry concerns a single T cell receptor (beta chain). Its specificity is unknown. TCRdb analysed the reads with MiXCR anew, one entry per CDR3 protein. Among hundreds of thousands of distinct CDR3 sequences listed, roughly 33% were seen once. The sample belongs to a study of T cell repertoires in cytomegalovirus infection. The overall study: Matching HLA type, along with CMV infection, was indicated by public TCR beta signatures.

V lost 5 bases and J 3 bases, leaving 16 bases between the germline ends. The CDR3 has 15 residues. CDR1 and CDR2 (germline): LGHNT, FRNRAP. Overall study results and limits: CMV carriers having the relevant HLA were flagged by cumulative public TCR beta family frequency. In two of eight donors, the top clonotype was HLA-C-restricted CMV-specific.

The chain couples TRBV12-5 to TRBJ1-2; D is perhaps TRBD1 (6 bases). The source material was cultured CD8+ T cells from PBMCs, sampled from culture after CMV antigen stimulation. This receptor was identified in a human donor in good health (CMV status not recorded). Some clones in this sample may be carry-over from other donors' samples. DNA for the CDR3: TGTGCTAGTGGTCCTAGGACAGCCGTGGACTATGGCTACACCTTC. It codes for CASGPRTAVDYGYTF.